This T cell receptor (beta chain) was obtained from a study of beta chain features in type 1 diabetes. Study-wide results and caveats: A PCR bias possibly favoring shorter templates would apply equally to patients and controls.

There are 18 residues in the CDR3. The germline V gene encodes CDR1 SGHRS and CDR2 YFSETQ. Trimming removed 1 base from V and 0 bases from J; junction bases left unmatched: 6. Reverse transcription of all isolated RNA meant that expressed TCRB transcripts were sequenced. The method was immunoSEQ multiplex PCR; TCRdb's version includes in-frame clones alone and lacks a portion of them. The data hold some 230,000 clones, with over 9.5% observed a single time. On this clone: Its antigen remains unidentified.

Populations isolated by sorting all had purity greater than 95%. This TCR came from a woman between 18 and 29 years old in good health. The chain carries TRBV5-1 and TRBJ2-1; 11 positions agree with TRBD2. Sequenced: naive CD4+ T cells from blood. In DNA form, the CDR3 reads TGCGCCAGCAGCTTGTTGGGACTAGCGGACCTCTCCTACAATGAGCAGTTCTTC. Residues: CASSLLGLADLSYNEQFF. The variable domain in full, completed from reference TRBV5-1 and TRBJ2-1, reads KAGVTQTPRYLIKTRGQQVTLSCSPISGHRSVSWYQQTPGQGLQFLFEYFSETQRNKGNFPGRFSGRQFSNSRSEMNVSTLELGDSALYLCASSLLGLADLSYNEQFFGPGTRLTVL.